These T cell receptor beta chains were read from a single sample in a study of blood T cell repertoires in COVID-19. This table comes from immunoSEQ multiplex PCR, and its TCRdb copy is limited to in-frame clones, with some not included. Among 100,000 to 150,000 clones listed, 70% to 80% were seen once. Source material: peripheral blood. The receptors originated from a human donor in a cohort sampled during active COVID-19. Both conserved end residues are part of each CDR3.

V	J	CDR3
TRBV27	TRBJ1-2	CASSYGDRPGYGYTF
TRBV11-2	TRBJ2-1	CASSLGLAGDGREQFF
TRBV24-1	TRBJ1-1	CATSDGQGTNTEAFF
TRBV7-2	TRBJ2-1	CASSGSAGNEQFF
TRBV3-1/TRBV3-2	TRBJ2-7	CASSQVRASGSYEQYF
TRBV10-3	TRBJ2-4	CAISESGTGNIQYF
TRBV5-4	TRBJ2-5	CASRDGQGETQYF
TRBV10-3	TRBJ2-7	CATRSGAEQYF
TRBV5-1	TRBJ2-2	CASSFGQRGSGELFF
TRBV6-6	TRBJ1-5	CASSRPGNQPQHF
TRBV7-2	TRBJ1-2	CASSSGQTYGYTF
TRBV6-2/TRBV6-3	TRBJ1-2	CASSYFATGSSYGYTF
TRBV5-1	TRBJ1-2	CASSLNAGGNGYTF
TRBV28	TRBJ1-6	CASSLVQLNSPLHF
TRBV30	TRBJ1-6	CAWSLTGDYNSPLHF
TRBV5-1	TRBJ2-3	CASRKQGTGTDTQYF
TRBV4-2	TRBJ2-3	CASSQLLERGSDTQYF
TRBV7-8	TRBJ2-1	CASSPGTSDEQFF
TRBV11-2	TRBJ2-7	CASSLGISYEQYF
TRBV7-9	TRBJ2-1	CASSLRASGGRLSYNEQFF
TRBV6-5	TRBJ2-7	CANNVRDRGEQYF
TRBV19	TRBJ2-2	CASIRTSGSIGELFF
TRBV6-5	TRBJ1-2	CASSSSRTGFGYTF
TRBV21-1	TRBJ1-2	CASSKAPGYGYTF
TRBV19	TRBJ1-3	CASSRDSSGNTIYF
TRBV28	TRBJ1-2	CASCAPPGGGGYGYTF
TRBV19	TRBJ2-3	CASSLRQPNPTDTQYF
TRBV5-1	TRBJ2-3	CASSLSGGVKTDTQYF
TRBV2	TRBJ2-2	CARDGSGGTGELFF
TRBV5-1	TRBJ2-2	CASSFLAGRDTGELFF
TRBV5-1	TRBJ1-1	CASSLAVDNWTEAFF
TRBV6-2/TRBV6-3	TRBJ2-5	CASSYSPWGEKETQYF
TRBV6-4	TRBJ2-3	CASRLAGPTDTQYF
TRBV5-1	TRBJ2-1	CASSLVSSGKNEQFF
TRBV5-1	TRBJ1-1	CASSGQGLNTEAFF
TRBV6-2/TRBV6-3	TRBJ1-3	CASSPGTETIYF
TRBV27	TRBJ1-2	CASSQQGLGYGYTF
TRBV2	TRBJ1-1	CASRGDRNTEAFF
TRBV11-1	TRBJ1-5	CASSPGQSNQPQHF
TRBV2	TRBJ2-5	CASIREETQYF
TRBV29-1	TRBJ2-2	CSVGQAAGELFF
TRBV5-4	TRBJ2-1	CASSLGLAGGRSYNEQFF
TRBV18	TRBJ2-5	CASSRQGHPSETQYF
TRBV4-3	TRBJ2-7	CASSHSATGESYEQYF
TRBV28	TRBJ2-7	CASRGSGGEYEQYF